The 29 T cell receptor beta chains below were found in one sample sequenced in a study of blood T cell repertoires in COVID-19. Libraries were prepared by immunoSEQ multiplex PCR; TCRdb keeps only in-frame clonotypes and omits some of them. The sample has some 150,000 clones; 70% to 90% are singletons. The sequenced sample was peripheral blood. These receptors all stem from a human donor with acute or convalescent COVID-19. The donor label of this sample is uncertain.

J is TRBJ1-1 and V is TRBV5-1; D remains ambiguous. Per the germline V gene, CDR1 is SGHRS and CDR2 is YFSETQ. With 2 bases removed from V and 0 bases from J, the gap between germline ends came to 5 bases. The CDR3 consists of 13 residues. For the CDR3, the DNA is TGCGCCAGCAGCTTTTCAGTGAACACTGAAGCTTTCTTT. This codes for CASSFSVNTEAFF. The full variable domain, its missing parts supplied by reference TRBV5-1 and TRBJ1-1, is KAGVTQTPRYLIKTRGQQVTLSCSPISGHRSVSWYQQTPGQGLQFLFEYFSETQRNKGNFPGRFSGRQFSNSRSEMNVSTLELGDSALYLCASSFSVNTEAFFGQGTRLTVV.

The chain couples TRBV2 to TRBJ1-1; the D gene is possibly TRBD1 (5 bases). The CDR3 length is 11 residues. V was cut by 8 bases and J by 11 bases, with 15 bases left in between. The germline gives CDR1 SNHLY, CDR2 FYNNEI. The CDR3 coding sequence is TGTGCCAGCCAGGAAGCGGGGCTCGCTTTCTTT. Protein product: CASQEAGLAFF.

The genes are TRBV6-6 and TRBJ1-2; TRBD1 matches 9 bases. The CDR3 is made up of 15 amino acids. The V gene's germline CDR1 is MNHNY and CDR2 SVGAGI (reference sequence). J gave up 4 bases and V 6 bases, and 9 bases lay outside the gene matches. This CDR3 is CASSPRDRGGYGYTF. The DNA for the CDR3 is TGTGCCAGCAGCCCTAGAGACAGGGGGGGCTATGGCTACACCTTC.

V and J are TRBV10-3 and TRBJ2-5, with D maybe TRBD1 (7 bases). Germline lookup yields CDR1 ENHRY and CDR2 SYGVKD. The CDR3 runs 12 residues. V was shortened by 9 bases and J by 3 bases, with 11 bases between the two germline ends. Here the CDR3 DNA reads TGTGCCATGGGAGGACAGGAAGAGACCCAGTACTTC. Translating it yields CAMGGQEETQYF.

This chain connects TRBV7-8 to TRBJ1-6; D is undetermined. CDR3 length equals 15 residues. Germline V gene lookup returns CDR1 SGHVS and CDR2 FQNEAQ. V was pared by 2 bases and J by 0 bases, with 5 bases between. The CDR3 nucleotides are TGTGCCAGCAGCTTAACGGGCTCCTATAATTCACCCCTCCACTTT. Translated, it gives CASSLTGSYNSPLHF.

The CDR3 bases are TGTGCCAGCAGTTTCACTCGGGGCTACACCTTC. This encodes CASSFTRGYTF. The rearrangement joins TRBV6-6 to TRBJ1-2; no reliable D call. There are 11 residues in the CDR3. CDR1 MNHNY and CDR2 SVGAGI come from the germline V gene (reference sequence). Trimming left V 4 bases short and J 8 bases short, with 8 bases between.

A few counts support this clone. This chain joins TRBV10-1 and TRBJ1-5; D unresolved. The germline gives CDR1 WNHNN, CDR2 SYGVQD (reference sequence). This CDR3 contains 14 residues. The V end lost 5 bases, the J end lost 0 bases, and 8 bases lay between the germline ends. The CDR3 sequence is CASSREDSNQPQHF. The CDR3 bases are TGCGCCAGCAGTCGGGAGGATAGCAATCAGCCCCAGCATTTT.

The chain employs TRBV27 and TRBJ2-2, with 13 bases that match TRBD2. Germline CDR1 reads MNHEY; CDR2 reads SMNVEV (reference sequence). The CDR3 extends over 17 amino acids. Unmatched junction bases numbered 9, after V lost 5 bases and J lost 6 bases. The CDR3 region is CASSPFGLAGEPGELFF. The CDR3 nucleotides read TGTGCCAGCAGTCCATTCGGACTAGCGGGAGAGCCCGGGGAGCTGTTTTTT.

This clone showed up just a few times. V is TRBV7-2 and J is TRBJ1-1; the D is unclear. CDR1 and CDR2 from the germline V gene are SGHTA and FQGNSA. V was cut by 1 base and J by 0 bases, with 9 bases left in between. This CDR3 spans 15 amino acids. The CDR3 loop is CASSLEPSMNTEAFF. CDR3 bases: TGTGCCAGCAGCTTAGAGCCAAGCATGAACACTGAAGCTTTCTTT. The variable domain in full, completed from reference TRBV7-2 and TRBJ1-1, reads GAGVSQSPSNKVTEKGKDVELRCDPISGHTALYWYRQSLGQGLEFLIYFQGNSAPDKSGLPSDRFSAERTGGSVSTLTIQRTQQEDSAVYLCASSLEPSMNTEAFFGQGTRLTVV.

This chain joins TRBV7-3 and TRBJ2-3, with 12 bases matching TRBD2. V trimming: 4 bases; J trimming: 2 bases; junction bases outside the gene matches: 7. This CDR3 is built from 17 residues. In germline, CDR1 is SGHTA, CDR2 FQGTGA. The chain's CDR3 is CASSSTGLAGNTDTQYF. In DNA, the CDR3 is TGTGCCAGCAGCTCAACAGGACTAGCGGGGAACACAGATACGCAGTATTTT.

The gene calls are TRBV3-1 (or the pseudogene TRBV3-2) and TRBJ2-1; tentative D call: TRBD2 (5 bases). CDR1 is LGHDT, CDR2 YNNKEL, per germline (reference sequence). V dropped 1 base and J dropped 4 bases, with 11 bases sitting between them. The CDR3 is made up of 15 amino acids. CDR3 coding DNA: TGTGCCAGCAGCCAAGCGAAAGCGGCGTACAATGAGCAGTTCTTC. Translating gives CASSQAKAAYNEQFF.

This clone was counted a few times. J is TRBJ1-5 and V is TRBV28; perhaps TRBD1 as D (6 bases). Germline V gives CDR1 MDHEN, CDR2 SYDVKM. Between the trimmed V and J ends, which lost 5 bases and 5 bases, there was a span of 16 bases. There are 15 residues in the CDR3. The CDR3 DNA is TGTGCCAGCAGTAACTCCAGGGGAGGGCATCAGCCCCAGCATTTT. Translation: CASSNSRGGHQPQHF. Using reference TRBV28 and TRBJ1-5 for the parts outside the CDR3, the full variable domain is DVKVTQSSRYLVKRTGEKVFLECVQDMDHENMFWYRQDPGLGLRLIYFSYDVKMKEKGDIPEGYSVSREKKERFSLILESASTNQTSMYLCASSNSRGGHQPQHFGDGTRLSIL.

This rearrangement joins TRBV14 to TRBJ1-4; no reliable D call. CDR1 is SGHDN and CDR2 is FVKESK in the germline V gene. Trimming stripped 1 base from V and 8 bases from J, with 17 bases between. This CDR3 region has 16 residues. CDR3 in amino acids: CASSQASLGKTEKLFF. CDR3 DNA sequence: TGTGCCAGCAGCCAAGCCTCACTAGGGAAGACCGAAAAACTGTTTTTT.

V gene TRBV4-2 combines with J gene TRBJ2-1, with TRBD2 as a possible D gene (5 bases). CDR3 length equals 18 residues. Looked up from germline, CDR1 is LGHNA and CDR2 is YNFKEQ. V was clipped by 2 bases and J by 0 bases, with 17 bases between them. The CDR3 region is CASSQPQGLQSSYNEQFF. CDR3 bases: TGTGCCAGCAGCCAACCACAAGGACTGCAAAGCTCCTACAATGAGCAGTTCTTC.

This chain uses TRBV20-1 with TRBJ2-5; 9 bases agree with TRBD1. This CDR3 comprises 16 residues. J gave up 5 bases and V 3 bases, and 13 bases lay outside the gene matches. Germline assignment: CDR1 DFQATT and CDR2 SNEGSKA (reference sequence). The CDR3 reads CSASNHEDRGGETQYF. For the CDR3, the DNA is TGCAGTGCTAGTAATCACGAGGACAGGGGAGGGGAGACCCAGTACTTC.

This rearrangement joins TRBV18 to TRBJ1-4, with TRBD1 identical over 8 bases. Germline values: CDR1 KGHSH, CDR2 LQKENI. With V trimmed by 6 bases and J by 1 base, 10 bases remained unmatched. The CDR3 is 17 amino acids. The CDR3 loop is CASSTTTGVLTNEKLFF. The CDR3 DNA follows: TGTGCCAGCTCGACAACGACAGGGGTTTTAACTAATGAAAAACTGTTTTTT.

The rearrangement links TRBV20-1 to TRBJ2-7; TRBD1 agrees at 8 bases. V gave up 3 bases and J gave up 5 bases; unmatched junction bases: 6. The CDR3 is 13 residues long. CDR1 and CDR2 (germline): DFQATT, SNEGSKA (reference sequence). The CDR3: CSASYQGADEQYF. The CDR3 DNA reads TGCAGTGCTAGTTACCAGGGGGCTGACGAGCAGTACTTC.

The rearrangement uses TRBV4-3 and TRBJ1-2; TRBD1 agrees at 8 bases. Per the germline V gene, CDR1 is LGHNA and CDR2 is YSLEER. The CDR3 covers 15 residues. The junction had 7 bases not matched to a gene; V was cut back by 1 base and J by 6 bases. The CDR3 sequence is CASSQAGGRVDGYTF. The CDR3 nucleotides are TGCGCCAGCAGCCAAGCAGGGGGCCGAGTTGATGGCTACACCTTC.

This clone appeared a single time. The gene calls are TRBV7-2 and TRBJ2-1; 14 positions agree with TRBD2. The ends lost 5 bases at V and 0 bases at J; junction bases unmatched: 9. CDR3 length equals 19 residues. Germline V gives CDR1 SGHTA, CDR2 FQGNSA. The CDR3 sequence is CASSLRGTSGGGSYNEQFF. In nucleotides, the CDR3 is TGTGCCAGCAGCCTTCGTGGGACTAGCGGGGGCGGCTCCTACAATGAGCAGTTCTTC.

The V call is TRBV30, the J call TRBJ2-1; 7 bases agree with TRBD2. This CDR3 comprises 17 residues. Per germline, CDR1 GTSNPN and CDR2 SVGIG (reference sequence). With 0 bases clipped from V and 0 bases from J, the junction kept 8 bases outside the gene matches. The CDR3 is CAWSVQIGGSSYNEQFF. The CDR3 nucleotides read TGTGCCTGGAGTGTACAAATAGGCGGGAGCTCCTACAATGAGCAGTTCTTC.

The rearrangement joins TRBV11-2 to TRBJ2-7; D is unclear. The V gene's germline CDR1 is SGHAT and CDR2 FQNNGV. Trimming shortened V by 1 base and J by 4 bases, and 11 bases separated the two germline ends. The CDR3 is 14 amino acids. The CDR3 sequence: CASSLGSGSYEQYF. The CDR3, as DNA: TGTGCCAGCAGCTTAGGTTCGGGTTCTTACGAGCAGTACTTC.

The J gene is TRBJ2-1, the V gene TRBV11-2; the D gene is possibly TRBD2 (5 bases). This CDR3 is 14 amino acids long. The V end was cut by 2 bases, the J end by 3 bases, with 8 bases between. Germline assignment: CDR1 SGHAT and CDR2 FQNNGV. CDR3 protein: CASSLRLLYNEQFF. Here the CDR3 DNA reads TGTGCCAGCAGCTTACGACTACTCTACAATGAGCAGTTCTTC.

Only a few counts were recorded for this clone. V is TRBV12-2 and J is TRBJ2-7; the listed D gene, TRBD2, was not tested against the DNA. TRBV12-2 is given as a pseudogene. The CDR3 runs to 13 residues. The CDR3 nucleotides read TGTGCAAGTCGCTTAACGAGAGCCTACGAGCAGTACGTC. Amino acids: CASRLTRAYEQYV.

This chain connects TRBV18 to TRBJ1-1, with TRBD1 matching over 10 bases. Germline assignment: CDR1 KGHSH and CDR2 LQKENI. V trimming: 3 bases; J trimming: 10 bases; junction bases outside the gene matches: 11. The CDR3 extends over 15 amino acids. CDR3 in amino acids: CASSPSGTGELTAFF. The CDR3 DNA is TGTGCCAGCTCACCCTCCGGGACAGGGGAGCTGACAGCTTTCTTT.

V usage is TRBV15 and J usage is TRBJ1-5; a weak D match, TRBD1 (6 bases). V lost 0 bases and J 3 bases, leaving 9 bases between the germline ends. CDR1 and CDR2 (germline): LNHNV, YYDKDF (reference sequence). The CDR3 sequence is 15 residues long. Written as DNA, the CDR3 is TGTGCCACCAGCAGAGACGGACAGCACAATCAGCCCCAGCATTTT. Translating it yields CATSRDGQHNQPQHF.

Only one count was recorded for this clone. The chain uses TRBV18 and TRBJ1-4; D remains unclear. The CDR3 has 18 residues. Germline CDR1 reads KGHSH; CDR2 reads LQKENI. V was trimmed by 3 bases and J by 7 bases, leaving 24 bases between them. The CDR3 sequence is CASSPTAPGDGAGEKLFF. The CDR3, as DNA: TGTGCCAGCTCACCCACCGCGCCCGGAGATGGCGCGGGTGAAAAACTGTTTTTT.

CDR3 DNA: TGCGCCAGCGGACGGACAGGGGGTAACACCGGGGAGCTGTTTTTT. Translating it yields CASGRTGGNTGELFF. The V gene is TRBV5-1, the J gene TRBJ2-2; 10 nucleotides match TRBD1. The CDR3 has 15 amino acids. The ends lost 7 bases at V and 2 bases at J; junction bases unmatched: 5. Germline lookup yields CDR1 SGHRS and CDR2 YFSETQ. The whole variable domain, filled in from reference TRBV5-1 and TRBJ2-2, reads KAGVTQTPRYLIKTRGQQVTLSCSPISGHRSVSWYQQTPGQGLQFLFEYFSETQRNKGNFPGRFSGRQFSNSRSEMNVSTLELGDSALYLCASGRTGGNTGELFFGEGSRLTVL.

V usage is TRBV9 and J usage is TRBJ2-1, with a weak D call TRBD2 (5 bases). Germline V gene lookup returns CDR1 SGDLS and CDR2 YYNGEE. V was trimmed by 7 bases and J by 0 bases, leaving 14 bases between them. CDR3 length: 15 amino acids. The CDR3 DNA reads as TGTGCCAGCGGTATAGGAGGATTCTCCTACAATGAGCAGTTCTTC. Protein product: CASGIGGFSYNEQFF.

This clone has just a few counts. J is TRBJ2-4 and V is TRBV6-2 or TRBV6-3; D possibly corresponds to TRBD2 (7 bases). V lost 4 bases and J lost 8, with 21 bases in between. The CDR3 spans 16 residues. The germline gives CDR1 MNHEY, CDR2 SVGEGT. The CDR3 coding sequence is TGTGCCAGCAGTTGGAATCTGGGGGGGCCGGGAGACATTCAGTACTTC. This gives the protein CASSWNLGGPGDIQYF.